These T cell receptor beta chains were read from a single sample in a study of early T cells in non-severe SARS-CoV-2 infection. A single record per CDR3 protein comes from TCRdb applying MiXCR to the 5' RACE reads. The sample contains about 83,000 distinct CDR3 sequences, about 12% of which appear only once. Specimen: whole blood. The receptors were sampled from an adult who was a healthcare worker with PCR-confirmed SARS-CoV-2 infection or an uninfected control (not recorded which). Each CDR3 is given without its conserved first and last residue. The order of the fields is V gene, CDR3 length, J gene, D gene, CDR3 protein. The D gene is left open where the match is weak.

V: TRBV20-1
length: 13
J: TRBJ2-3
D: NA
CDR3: SARGWDGRTDTQY

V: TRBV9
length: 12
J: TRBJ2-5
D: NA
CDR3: ASSTLGEAETQY

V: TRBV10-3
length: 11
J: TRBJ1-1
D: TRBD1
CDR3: AISGQGNTEAF

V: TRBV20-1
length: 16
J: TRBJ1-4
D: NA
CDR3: SARDPSVTGSLNEKLF

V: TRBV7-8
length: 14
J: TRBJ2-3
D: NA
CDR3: ASSLVTGASTDTQY

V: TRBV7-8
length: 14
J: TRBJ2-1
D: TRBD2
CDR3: ASSLYLGLEYNEQF

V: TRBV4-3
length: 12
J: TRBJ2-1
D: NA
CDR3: ASSQIRSVNEQF

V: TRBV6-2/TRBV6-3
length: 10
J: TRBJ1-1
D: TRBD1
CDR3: ASKRTGGEAF

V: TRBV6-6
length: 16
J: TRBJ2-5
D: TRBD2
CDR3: ASSYPPRTSGYQETQY

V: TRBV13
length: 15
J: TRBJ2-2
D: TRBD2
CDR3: ASSLARAGARTGELF

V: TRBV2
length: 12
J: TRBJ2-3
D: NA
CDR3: ARAGNVGAQRQY

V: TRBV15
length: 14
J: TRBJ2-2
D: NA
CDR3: ATSRGTVGGTGELF

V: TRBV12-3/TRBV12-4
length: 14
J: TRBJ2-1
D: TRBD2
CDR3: ASSLRAGAPYNEQF

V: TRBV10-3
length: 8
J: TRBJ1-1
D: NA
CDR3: AITGTEAF

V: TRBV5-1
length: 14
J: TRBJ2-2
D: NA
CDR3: ASSFEVGGWSGELF

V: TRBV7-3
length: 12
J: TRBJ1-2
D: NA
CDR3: ASSSTLQGGGYT

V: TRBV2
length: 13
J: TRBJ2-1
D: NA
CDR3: ASSENRERHNEQF

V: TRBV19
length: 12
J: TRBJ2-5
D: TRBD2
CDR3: ASSITGGRETQY

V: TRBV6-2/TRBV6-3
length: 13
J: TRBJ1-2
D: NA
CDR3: ASSYVQRANYGYT

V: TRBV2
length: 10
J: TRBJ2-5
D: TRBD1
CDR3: ASRDRGETQY

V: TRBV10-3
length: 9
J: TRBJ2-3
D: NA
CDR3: AISAVDTQY

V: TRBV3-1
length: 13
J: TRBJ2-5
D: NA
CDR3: ASSQDLYSVETQY

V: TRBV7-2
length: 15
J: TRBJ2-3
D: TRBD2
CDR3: ASSFRGKRESPDTQY

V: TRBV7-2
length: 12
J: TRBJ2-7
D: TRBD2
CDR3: ASSRTSGLNEQY

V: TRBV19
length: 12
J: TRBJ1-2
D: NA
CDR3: ASSMRAGNYGYT

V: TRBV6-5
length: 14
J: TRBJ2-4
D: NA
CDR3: ASSYDGVPSKNIQY

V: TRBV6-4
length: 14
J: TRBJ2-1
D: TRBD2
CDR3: ASSDSGTSPYNEQF

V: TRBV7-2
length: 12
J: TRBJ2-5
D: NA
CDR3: ASSFSRRVETQY

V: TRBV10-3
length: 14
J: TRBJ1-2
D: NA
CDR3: AISDRSSSINYGYT

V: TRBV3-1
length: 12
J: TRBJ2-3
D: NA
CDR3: ASSQGVHTDTQY

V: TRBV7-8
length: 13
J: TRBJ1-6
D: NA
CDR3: ASSRGGLLNSPLH

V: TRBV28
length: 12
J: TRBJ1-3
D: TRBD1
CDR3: ATAGQGPGNTIY

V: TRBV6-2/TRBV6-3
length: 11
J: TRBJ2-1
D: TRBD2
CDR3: ASSYSGINEQF

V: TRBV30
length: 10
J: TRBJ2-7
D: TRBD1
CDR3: AWGDSLYEQY

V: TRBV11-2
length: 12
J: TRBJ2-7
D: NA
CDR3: ASSLGVSSSEQY

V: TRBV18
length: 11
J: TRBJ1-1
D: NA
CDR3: ASSLELNTEAF